These 5 T cell receptor beta chains came from one sample sequenced in a study of blood T cells in healthy people across ages. A sample-barcoded 5' primer and a J-beta primer mix were used in a second PCR of roughly 6 to 11 cycles. In TCRdb, the 5' RACE reads were re-called with MiXCR into one record per CDR3 protein. The data show over 1,500,000 distinct CDR3 sequences, around 50% seen once. Sequenced: blood. All receptors derive from a woman between 40 and 55 years old in good health.

This clonotype has a handful of counts. CDR3 sequence reads: CSARDRDPTNSAYEQYF. The CDR3 nucleotides read TGCAGTGCTAGAGATCGGGACCCCACCAACTCCGCATACGAGCAGTACTTC. The chain employs TRBV20-1 and TRBJ2-7; tentatively, D is TRBD1 or TRBD2 (5 bases each). The CDR3 contains 17 residues. With 0 bases removed from V and 4 bases from J, the gap between germline ends came to 22 bases. Germline CDR1 DFQATT, CDR2 SNEGSKA (reference sequence).

The chain combines TRBV15 with TRBJ2-7, with unresolved D. This CDR3 is 12 amino acids long. Deletions cut 0 bases from V and 6 bases from J, with 6 bases between. Germline V gives CDR1 LNHNV, CDR2 YYDKDF (reference sequence). CDR3 sequence reads: CATSRELPEQYF. CDR3 in DNA: TGTGCCACCAGCAGAGAGCTCCCCGAGCAGTACTTC.

V usage is TRBV20-1 and J usage is TRBJ2-3, with 10 bases lining up with TRBD2. The CDR3 length is 15 residues. After removal of 3 bases from V and 4 bases from J, the junction contained 7 bases not matched to a gene. CDR1 is DFQATT, CDR2 SNEGSKA, per germline (reference sequence). CDR3 amino acids: CSASPLAGEADTQYF. In nucleotides, the CDR3 is TGCAGTGCTAGCCCCCTAGCGGGAGAGGCAGATACGCAGTATTTT.

V and J are TRBV28 and TRBJ2-7; 7 bases match TRBD2. The length of the CDR3 is 17 residues. V lost 5 bases to trimming and J lost 5 bases; unmatched junction nucleotides: 18. Germline loops: CDR1 MDHEN, CDR2 SYDVKM. CDR3 coding DNA: TGTGCCAGCAGTCCACATCTCGGGGGAGGGGAGTCCAACGAGCAGTACTTC. This translates into CASSPHLGGGESNEQYF.

This clonotype showed up just a few times. J is TRBJ2-2 and V is TRBV7-9; D is uncertain. Trimming pared 4 bases from V and 0 bases from J, leaving 9 bases between. Germline lookup yields CDR1 SEHNR and CDR2 FQNEAQ (reference sequence). The CDR3 sequence is 15 residues long. CDR3 residues: CASSYWGSNTGELFF. CDR3 coding DNA: TGTGCCAGCAGCTACTGGGGTTCGAACACCGGGGAGCTGTTTTTT.